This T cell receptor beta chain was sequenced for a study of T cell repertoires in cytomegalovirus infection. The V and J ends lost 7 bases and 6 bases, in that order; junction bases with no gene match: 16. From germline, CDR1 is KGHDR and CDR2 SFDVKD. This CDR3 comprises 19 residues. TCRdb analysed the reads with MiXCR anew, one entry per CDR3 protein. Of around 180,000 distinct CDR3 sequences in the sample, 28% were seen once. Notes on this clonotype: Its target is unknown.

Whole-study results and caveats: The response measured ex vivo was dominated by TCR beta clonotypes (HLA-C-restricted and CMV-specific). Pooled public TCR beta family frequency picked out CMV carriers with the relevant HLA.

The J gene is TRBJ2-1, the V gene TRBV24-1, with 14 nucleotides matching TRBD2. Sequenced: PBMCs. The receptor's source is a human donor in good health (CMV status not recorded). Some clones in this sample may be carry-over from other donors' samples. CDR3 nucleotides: TGTGCCACCAGCACGTCGAGGACTAGCGGGGGGACCCCACGCAATGAGCAGTTCTTC. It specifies CATSTSRTSGGTPRNEQFF.